Following are 11 T cell receptor beta chains from one sample sequenced in a study of blood T cell repertoires in COVID-19. Profiled with immunoSEQ multiplex PCR; TCRdb holds only in-frame clones, not every one. The table has 76,000 or so clones, 82% seen once. Material for sequencing was peripheral blood. The receptor set was obtained from a man between 45 and 60 years old with acute or convalescent COVID-19.

The gene calls are TRBV9 and TRBJ1-1; the match to TRBD1 covers 8 bases. The germline CDR1 and CDR2 sequences are SGDLS and YYNGEE. This CDR3 has 15 residues. V was clipped by 4 bases and J by 2 bases; unmatched bases: 7. CDR3 nucleotide sequence: TGTGCCAGCAGCTTACTAGGACAGGGCAACACTGAAGCTTTCTTT. This translates into CASSLLGQGNTEAFF.

The V and J genes are TRBV9 and TRBJ2-3; possible D gene TRBD2, 7 bases. The CDR3 length is 15 residues. Looked up from germline, CDR1 is SGDLS and CDR2 is YYNGEE. Trimming took off 0 bases at V and 4 bases at J, with 12 bases between the two ends. The CDR3 is CASSVDRGGPDTQYF. The CDR3 bases are TGTGCCAGCAGCGTAGATAGGGGGGGCCCAGATACGCAGTATTTT.

The chain recombines TRBV6-5 with TRBJ1-1; D gene uncertain. The germline gives CDR1 MNHEY, CDR2 SVGAGI. This CDR3 has 13 amino acids. V lost 7 bases, J lost 5 bases, and 14 bases lay in between. CDR3 loop: CASNSGRETEAFF. The DNA of the CDR3 is TGTGCCAGCAATTCCGGGAGGGAGACTGAAGCTTTCTTT.

The sample holds many counts of this clone. The chain carries TRBV29-1 and TRBJ2-1; tentative D call: TRBD2 (6 bases). This CDR3 has 13 residues. V was trimmed by 4 bases and J by 4 bases, leaving 11 bases between them. Germline loops: CDR1 SQVTM, CDR2 ANQGSEA. For the CDR3, the DNA is TGCAGCGTTGTGGGGGAGGCATACAATGAGCAGTTCTTC. It encodes CSVVGEAYNEQFF.

This clone is a singleton in its sample. This chain links TRBV9 with TRBJ1-6, with D unresolved. The CDR3 sequence is 13 residues long. V was pared by 0 bases and J by 9 bases, with 7 bases between. The germline gives CDR1 SGDLS, CDR2 YYNGEE. In DNA, the CDR3 is TGTGCCAGCAGCGTAGCTGCGGTTTCACCCCTCCACTTT. Translated, it gives CASSVAAVSPLHF. Together with reference TRBV9 and TRBJ1-6, the CDR3 gives the full variable domain: DSGVTQTPKHLITATGQRVTLRCSPRSGDLSVYWYQQSLDQGLQFLIQYYNGEERAKGNILERFSAQQFPDLHSELNLSSLELGDSALYFCASSVAAVSPLHFGNGTRLTVT.

V gene TRBV7-9 combines with J gene TRBJ2-1; 7 bases align to TRBD1. V shed 6 bases and J 0 bases; nucleotides not matched to a gene: 5. CDR3 size: 15 residues. Germline V gene sequence: CDR1 SEHNR, CDR2 FQNEAQ (reference sequence). The CDR3 spells CASSSDRVSYNEQFF. For the CDR3, the DNA is TGTGCCAGCAGTTCCGACAGGGTCTCCTACAATGAGCAGTTCTTC.

V gene TRBV18 combines with J gene TRBJ2-2; TRBD1 might be the D (5 bases). The germline CDR1 and CDR2 sequences are KGHSH and LQKENI. This CDR3 region has 15 residues. Trimming cost V 2 bases and J 1 base, with 8 bases left between them. The CDR3 DNA is TGTGCCAGCTCACCAGACGGACAGAACACCGGGGAGCTGTTTTTT. Its translation: CASSPDGQNTGELFF. Drawing the rest from reference TRBV18 and TRBJ2-2, the complete variable domain is NAGVMQNPRHLVRRRGQEARLRCSPMKGHSHVYWYRQLPEEGLKFMVYLQKENIIDESGMPKERFSAEFPKEGPSILRIQQVVRGDSAAYFCASSPDGQNTGELFFGEGSRLTVL.

The chain employs TRBV24-1 and TRBJ2-2; 14 bases match TRBD2. V dropped 2 bases and J dropped 5; count of bases not matched to a gene: 0. The germline CDR1 and CDR2 sequences are KGHDR and SFDVKD. The CDR3 extends over 16 amino acids. Here the CDR3 reads CATSDWTSGGTGELFF. The CDR3, as DNA: TGTGCCACCAGTGATTGGACTAGCGGGGGGACCGGGGAGCTGTTTTTT.

V is TRBV15 and J is TRBJ2-7, with D possibly being TRBD1 (5 bases). V lost 0 bases to trimming and J lost 4 bases, with 13 bases between them. Germline V CDR1 and CDR2: LNHNV, YYDKDF (reference sequence). The CDR3 consists of 15 residues. DNA for the CDR3: TGTGCCACCAGCAGAGAGGGGCCGCTCTTTTACGAGCAGTACTTC. Translation gives CATSREGPLFYEQYF.

J is TRBJ1-4 and V is TRBV30; D perhaps matches TRBD1 (5 bases). Germline CDR1 is GTSNPN and CDR2 is SVGIG (reference sequence). Trimming removed 3 bases from V and 0 bases from J, with 14 bases in between. This CDR3 is built from 16 residues. The CDR3 bases are TGTGCCTGGAGAGTAGCGGGGACCGCAACTAATGAAAAACTGTTTTTT. It translates to CAWRVAGTATNEKLFF.

The V gene is TRBV6-1, the J gene TRBJ1-2; D is undetermined. CDR3 size: 16 residues. Germline loops: CDR1 MNHNS, CDR2 SASEGT. Trimming stripped 3 bases from V and 2 bases from J, with 16 bases between. CDR3: CASSDGPYSLNYGYTF. The CDR3 DNA reads as TGTGCCAGCAGTGATGGGCCGTACAGTTTAAACTATGGCTACACCTTC.